Presented here are 12 T cell receptor beta chains from one specimen sequenced in a study of T cell repertoires in cytomegalovirus infection. MiXCR, run by TCRdb on the reads, gives a single entry per CDR3 protein. The sample shows under 800,000 distinct CDR3 sequences, approximately 24% of them seen only once. Sequenced material: CD8+ T cells from PBMCs. These receptors were obtained from a human donor in good health (CMV status not recorded). Some clones in this sample may be carry-over from other donors' samples.

The chain is built from TRBV5-5 and TRBJ2-3, with D tentatively TRBD1 (6 bases). The CDR3 is 11 residues long. With 4 bases removed from V and 14 bases from J, the gap between germline ends came to 14 bases. Germline lookup yields CDR1 SGHKS and CDR2 YYEKEE (reference sequence). CDR3 region: CASSPEWGRYF. The CDR3 coding sequence is TGTGCCAGCAGCCCCGAGTGGGGGCGGTATTTT.

This clonotype was seen a few times. This sequence joins TRBV28 and TRBJ2-4; 8 bases fit TRBD2. The ends lost 6 bases at V and 2 bases at J; junction bases unmatched: 6. Germline V gives CDR1 MDHEN, CDR2 SYDVKM. CDR3 length: 15 residues. The CDR3 reads CASRKSGGTKNIQYF. DNA for the CDR3: TGTGCCAGCAGGAAAAGCGGGGGTACCAAAAACATTCAGTACTTC. The complete variable domain, with remaining parts taken from reference TRBV28 and TRBJ2-4, reads DVKVTQSSRYLVKRTGEKVFLECVQDMDHENMFWYRQDPGLGLRLIYFSYDVKMKEKGDIPEGYSVSREKKERFSLILESASTNQTSMYLCASRKSGGTKNIQYFGAGTRLSVL.

At least ten counts were recorded for this clonotype. The chain uses TRBV11-2 and TRBJ2-3; D gene uncertain. The CDR3 extends over 14 amino acids. Germline values: CDR1 SGHAT, CDR2 FQNNGV. V was trimmed by 3 bases and J by 3 bases, leaving 10 bases between them. CDR3 nucleotides: TGTGCCAGCAGCTTGGCCGGAATAACAGATACGCAGTATTTT. Translating gives CASSLAGITDTQYF.

This clonotype occurred a few times. The V call is TRBV6-6, the J call TRBJ2-2, with TRBD1 identical over 8 bases. Germline lookup yields CDR1 MNHNY and CDR2 SVGAGI (reference sequence). The J segment lost 6 bases and the V segment lost 8 bases, leaving 8 bases of the junction unmatched. The CDR3 loop spans 14 amino acids. The CDR3 DNA is TGTGCCAGCGGGGAAACAGGGGGGCCCGGGGAGCTGTTTTTT. This encodes CASGETGGPGELFF.

CDR3: CASSLFGKVNYGYTF. The DNA for the CDR3 is TGTGCCAGCAGCTTATTTGGAAAGGTTAACTATGGCTACACCTTC. The chain uses TRBV7-9 and TRBJ1-2; no firm D call. The CDR3 runs 15 residues. The V gene lost 2 bases and the J gene lost 1 base, with 11 bases spanning the gap. Germline-derived CDR1 and CDR2 are SEHNR and FQNEAQ (reference sequence).

Only a few counts were recorded for this clonotype. The chain combines TRBV5-1 with TRBJ2-1, with D perhaps matching TRBD2 (5 bases). Trimming cost V 7 bases and J 3 bases, with 17 bases left between them. Per germline, CDR1 SGHRS and CDR2 YFSETQ. This CDR3 has 15 residues. The CDR3 coding sequence is TGCGCCAGCCACTATGCCGCCGGGGACTACAATGAGCAGTTCTTC. Its protein is CASHYAAGDYNEQFF.

This clonotype appeared many times. The chain combines TRBV5-4 with TRBJ1-2; weak D call: TRBD1 (6 bases). This CDR3 contains 13 residues. From germline, CDR1 is SGHNT and CDR2 YYREEE (reference sequence). V dropped 4 bases and J dropped 6 bases, with 13 bases sitting between them. Written as DNA, the CDR3 is TGTGCCAGCAGCCCGGAAAACAGGGATGGCTACACCTTC. Translating it yields CASSPENRDGYTF.

The J gene is TRBJ1-2, the V gene TRBV9; D might be TRBD1 (5 bases). V was trimmed by 6 bases and J by 6 bases, leaving 12 bases between them. The length of the CDR3 is 12 residues. The germline V gene has CDR1 SGDLS and CDR2 YYNGEE. CDR3 sequence: CASNSGGDGYTF. CDR3 nucleotides: TGTGCCAGCAATTCCGGGGGAGATGGCTACACCTTC.

The chain couples TRBV29-1 to TRBJ2-1; D is unresolved. V shed 4 bases and J shed 4 bases, with 11 bases lying between them. CDR1 and CDR2 (germline): SQVTM, ANQGSEA. The CDR3 has 13 amino acids. In DNA, the CDR3 is TGCAGCGTTGTTCTGGATTCTTACAATGAGCAGTTCTTC. It is translated as CSVVLDSYNEQFF.

This clonotype was counted at least ten times. The chain has TRBV10-3 and TRBJ2-1; 7 nucleotides match TRBD1. Germline-derived CDR1 and CDR2 are ENHRY and SYGVKD. V lost 3 bases to trimming and J lost 4 bases; unmatched junction nucleotides: 6. The CDR3 extends over 15 amino acids. CDR3 sequence reads: CAISDPWTGYNEQFF. The CDR3, as DNA: TGTGCCATCAGTGACCCCTGGACAGGTTACAATGAGCAGTTCTTC.

J is TRBJ2-1 and V is TRBV25-1; tentative D call: TRBD1 (6 bases). Germline CDR1 and CDR2: MGHDK and SYGVNS. V lost 8 bases and J 7 bases, leaving 15 bases between the germline ends. This CDR3 has 13 amino acids. The CDR3 protein is CASWTEALNEQFF. CDR3 DNA sequence: TGTGCCAGCTGGACAGAAGCGCTGAATGAGCAGTTCTTC.

This clonotype was detected many times. The genes are TRBV7-9 and TRBJ2-3; D gene ambiguous. Per germline, CDR1 SEHNR and CDR2 FQNEAQ (reference sequence). The CDR3 is made up of 15 amino acids. V lost 1 base and J 3 bases, leaving 11 bases between the germline ends. The CDR3, as DNA: TGTGCCAGCAGCTTAGGGTTCGGTGGGACAGATACGCAGTATTTT. It is translated as CASSLGFGGTDTQYF.